This T cell receptor (beta chain) was sequenced in a study of human T cells and chemical hapten exposure. The wider study: The study enrolled mostly female patients with alopecia areata, totalis or universalis.

Germline V gene data show CDR1 as LGHDT and CDR2 as YNNKEL (reference sequence). The CDR3 is 16 residues long. With 5 bases clipped from V and 10 bases from J, the junction kept 13 bases outside the gene matches. Time point specified: patch test 1, 2 weeks after DPC sensitization. Treatment denoted: therapeutic diphenylcyclopropenone sensitization with weekly scalp DPC. Patch tests were applied only after blood draws. Total RNA was isolated from whole blood that had not been fractionated. TCRdb re-analysed the RACE reads in MiXCR, keeping a single row per CDR3 protein. The sample contains tens of thousands of distinct CDR3 sequences, about 11% of which appear only once. This clonotype was recorded a few times.

This chain connects TRBV3-1 to TRBJ2-3; 12 nucleotides agree with TRBD2. The material was whole blood, obtained in connection with sensitization to the hapten diphenylcyclopropenone (DPC). The clonotype comes from a woman aged 55-69 years with alopecia areata. Some clones in this sample may be carry-over from other donors' samples. CDR3: CASSEAPGLAGRPQYF. The CDR3 nucleotides are TGTGCCAGCAGCGAAGCGCCGGGACTAGCGGGTCGTCCGCAGTATTTT.